This T cell receptor (beta chain) was profiled in a study of response to subunit inactivated influenza vaccine. TCRdb used MiXCR to reprocess the RT-PCR reads, holding one entry per CDR3 protein. The table records 500,000 to 550,000 distinct CDR3 sequences, roughly 8.2% of them present only once. To note about this clonotype: Its cognate antigen is unknown.

The study, taken as a whole, reports: Authors suggested seasonal influenza vaccinations each recruit few new T cells.

V was shortened by 5 bases and J by 1 base, with 8 bases between the two germline ends. This CDR3 contains 13 residues. The source is a man between 50 and 75 years old who received an inactivated influenza vaccine. The chain joins TRBV12-3 or TRBV12-4 to TRBJ1-1; D unresolved. The material sequenced was PBMCs from blood, taken roughly 24 months after vaccination. CDR3 bases: TGTGCCAGCAGTCAGTACGGGAACACTGAAGCTTTCTTT. Protein product: CASSQYGNTEAFF.